The T cell receptor (beta chain) described here comes from a study of T cells after yellow fever vaccination. The study made its TCR cDNA through 5'RACE template switching. That step introduced a universal primer site along with UMIs. TCRdb processed the 5' RACE reads anew with MiXCR; each CDR3 protein has one entry. Here the sample spans around 500,000 distinct CDR3 sequences, just over 20% being singletons. Trimming took off 5 bases at V and 14 bases at J, with 15 bases between the two ends. CDR1 is DFQATT and CDR2 is SNEGSKA in the germline V gene (reference sequence). The CDR3 runs to 11 residues.

V gene TRBV20-1 combines with J gene TRBJ1-4, with a possible D match to TRBD1 (6 bases). The clonotype comes from a man aged 18 to 35 who received the YFV17D yellow fever vaccine. The source was PBMCs, collected 20 to 25 days after the first yellow fever vaccination. For the CDR3, the DNA is TGCAGTGCTCTTAGACAGGCTGACCTGTTTTTT. This encodes CSALRQADLFF.